The 5 T cell receptor beta chains given below trace back to one sample, sequenced in a study of T cell repertoires in ileal Crohn's disease. The protocol was immunoSEQ multiplex PCR, while the TCRdb copy is restricted to in-frame clones and leaves out a portion. The sample has around 9,800 clones; over 75% are singletons. Noted time point: inflamed ileum from the surgical specimen. The sequencing input was ileal tissue. The receptors here all came from an adult with Crohn's disease.

This chain connects TRBV2 to TRBJ2-3, with 9 bases matching TRBD2. The germline gives CDR1 SNHLY, CDR2 FYNNEI. The CDR3 runs to 17 residues. Trimming took 6 bases from V and 0 from J; bases not matched to a gene: 10. The DNA of the CDR3 is TGTGCCAGCAGCCGAAGAGGAACTAGCGGGAGCACAGATACGCAGTATTTT. Translation gives CASSRRGTSGSTDTQYF.

The CDR3 DNA reads TGTGCCAGCTCCGCGCCGGGGGGTGGTCAGCCCCAGCATTTT. The encoded protein is CASSAPGGGQPQHF. The chain carries TRBV18 and TRBJ1-5, with D possibly matching TRBD1 (5 bases). CDR1 and CDR2 (germline): KGHSH, LQKENI. V was pared by 6 bases and J by 6 bases, with 15 bases between. The CDR3 sequence is 14 residues long. The full variable domain, with the rest looked up from reference TRBV18 and TRBJ1-5, is NAGVMQNPRHLVRRRGQEARLRCSPMKGHSHVYWYRQLPEEGLKFMVYLQKENIIDESGMPKERFSAEFPKEGPSILRIQQVVRGDSAAYFCASSAPGGGQPQHFGDGTRLSIL.

This chain connects TRBV5-1 to TRBJ1-4; no clear D gene. The germline CDR1 and CDR2 sequences are SGHRS and YFSETQ. Trimming pared 6 bases from V and 0 bases from J, leaving 9 bases between. CDR3 length equals 14 residues. CDR3 region: CASKESATNEKLFF. The DNA for the CDR3 is TGCGCCAGCAAGGAGAGTGCAACTAATGAAAAACTGTTTTTT.

V is TRBV6-1 and J is TRBJ2-1; D possibly matches TRBD1 or TRBD2 (7 bases each). Looked up from germline, CDR1 is MNHNS and CDR2 is SASEGT. This CDR3 is 14 amino acids long. Trimming left V 2 bases short and J 8 bases short, with 13 bases between. The CDR3 reads CASSERGGGDEQFF. In DNA form, the CDR3 reads TGTGCCAGCAGTGAACGGGGAGGGGGCGATGAGCAGTTCTTC.

The genes are TRBV9 and TRBJ2-2, with 11 bases fitting TRBD2. The CDR3 totals 21 residues. Germline assignment: CDR1 SGDLS and CDR2 YYNGEE. With 4 bases clipped from V and 7 bases from J, the junction kept 24 bases outside the gene matches. This CDR3 reads CASSPYLQGTSGRSRVGELFF. The CDR3 bases are TGTGCCAGCAGCCCCTACCTGCAGGGAACTAGCGGGAGAAGTCGGGTCGGGGAGCTGTTTTTT.